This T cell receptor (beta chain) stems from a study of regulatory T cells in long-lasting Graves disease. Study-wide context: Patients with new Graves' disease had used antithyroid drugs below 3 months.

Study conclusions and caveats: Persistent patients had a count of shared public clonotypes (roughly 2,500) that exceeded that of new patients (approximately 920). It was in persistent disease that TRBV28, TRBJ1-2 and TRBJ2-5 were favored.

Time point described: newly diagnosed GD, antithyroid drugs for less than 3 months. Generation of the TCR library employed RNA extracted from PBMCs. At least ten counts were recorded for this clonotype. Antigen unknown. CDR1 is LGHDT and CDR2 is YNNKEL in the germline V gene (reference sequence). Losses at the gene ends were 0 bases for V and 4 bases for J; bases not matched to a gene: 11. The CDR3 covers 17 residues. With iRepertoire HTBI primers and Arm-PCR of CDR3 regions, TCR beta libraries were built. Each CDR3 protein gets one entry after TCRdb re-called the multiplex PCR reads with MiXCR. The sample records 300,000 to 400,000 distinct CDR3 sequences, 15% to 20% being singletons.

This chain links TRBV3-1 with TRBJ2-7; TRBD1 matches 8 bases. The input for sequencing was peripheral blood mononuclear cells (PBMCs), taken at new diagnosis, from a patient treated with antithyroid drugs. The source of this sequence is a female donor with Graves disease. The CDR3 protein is CASSQDLWYRGEYEQYF. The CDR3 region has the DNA TGTGCCAGCAGCCAAGATCTCTGGTACAGGGGGGAGTACGAGCAGTACTTC.